This TCR beta chain was recorded in a study of blood T cell repertoires in COVID-19. Here immunoSEQ multiplex PCR was the method, and the copy in TCRdb shows in-frame clones only, minus some. The repertoire holds around 20,000 clones, with roughly 87% as singletons. V lost 6 bases and J lost 2, with 13 bases in between. The CDR3 extends over 14 amino acids. The germline CDR1 and CDR2 sequences are MNHEY and SVGAGI. This chain connects TRBV6-5 to TRBJ2-5, with a weak D call TRBD1 (6 bases). Sample: peripheral blood. The sequence derives from a human donor with active COVID-19. The donor label of this sample is uncertain. The CDR3 sequence: CASRPPQGQETQYF. DNA of the CDR3: TGTGCCAGCAGGCCTCCACAGGGACAAGAGACCCAGTACTTC.